This T cell receptor (beta chain) was sequenced in a study of human T cells and chemical hapten exposure. As for the study in general: An approximately 2 cm by approximately 2 cm inner upper arm patch received 2% DPC for sensitization.

The CDR3 spans 18 residues. CDR1 and CDR2 (germline): SGHAT, FQNNGV. Trimming removed 1 base from V and 0 bases from J; junction bases left unmatched: 5. Via MiXCR, TCRdb re-called the RACE reads, giving one row per CDR3 protein. Of roughly 120,000 distinct CDR3 sequences in the sample, roughly 10% were seen once. This clonotype has a count of ten or more. Regarding time point: patch test 2, 6 weeks after DPC sensitization. Treatment defined: therapeutic diphenylcyclopropenone sensitization with weekly scalp DPC. The material sequenced was whole blood, taken in connection with sensitization to the hapten diphenylcyclopropenone (DPC). The rearrangement joins TRBV11-2 to TRBJ1-4; 10 bases are shared with TRBD1. The clonotype comes from a woman aged 40 to 55 with alopecia areata. Some clones in this sample may be carry-over from other donors' samples. The DNA for the CDR3 is TGTGCCAGCAGCTTAGGGGACAGGGGATGGGCAACTAATGAAAAACTGTTTTTT. Translation gives CASSLGDRGWATNEKLFF. The full variable domain, completed using reference TRBV11-2 and TRBJ1-4, is EAGVAQSPRYKIIEKRQSVAFWCNPISGHATLYWYQQILGQGPKLLIQFQNNGVVDDSQLPKDRFSAERLKGVDSTLKIQPAKLEDSAVYLCASSLGDRGWATNEKLFFGSGTQLSVL.